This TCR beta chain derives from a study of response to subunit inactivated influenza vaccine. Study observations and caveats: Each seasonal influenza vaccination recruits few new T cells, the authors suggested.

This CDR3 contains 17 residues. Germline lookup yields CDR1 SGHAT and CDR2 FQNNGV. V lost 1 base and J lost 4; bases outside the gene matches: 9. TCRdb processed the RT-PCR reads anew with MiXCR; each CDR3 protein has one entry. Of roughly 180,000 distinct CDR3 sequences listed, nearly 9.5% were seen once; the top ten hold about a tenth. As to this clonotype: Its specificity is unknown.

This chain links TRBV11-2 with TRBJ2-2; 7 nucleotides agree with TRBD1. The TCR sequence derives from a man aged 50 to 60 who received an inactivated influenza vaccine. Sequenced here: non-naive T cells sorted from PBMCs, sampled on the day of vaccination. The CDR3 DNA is TGTGCCAGCAGCTTAGGGAAGGGGGCGCGCGGCACCGGGGAGCTGTTTTTT. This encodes CASSLGKGARGTGELFF.